This TCR beta chain was recovered during a study of shared clonotypes between healthy human individuals. Study conclusions and caveats: Blood alone was sampled, and tissue repertoires likely differ. In general, naive subsets displayed greater estimated richness than memory subsets did.

Concerning this clone itself: The antigen is not known.

In germline, CDR1 is LNHDA, CDR2 SQIVND (reference sequence). CDR3 size: 15 residues. V lost 6 bases and J lost 2, with 14 bases in between. The study ran the assay at deep level. Clones were read by immunoSEQ multiplex PCR, and TCRdb kept only the in-frame ones, dropping some. This sample yields about 600,000 clones, of which around 97% are seen a single time; about 0.06% belongs to the top ten. The rearrangement uses TRBV19 and TRBJ1-5, with D maybe TRBD1 (6 bases). The sample consisted of naive CD4+ T cells sorted from blood. Subset: CD45RA+ positively selected. The sequence was obtained from a woman aged 25 to 39 in good health. This chain's CDR3 is CASSPQGLGNQPQHF. CDR3 nucleotides: TGTGCCAGTAGCCCACAGGGATTGGGCAATCAGCCCCAGCATTTT.